This T cell receptor beta chain derives from a study of blood T cell repertoires in COVID-19. The wider study: Donors in Cohort 3 counted as recovered after two negative PCRs, clearance, or symptom resolution. Sample material is recorded as cDNA or gDNA derived from T cells, B-cell-depleted T cells, or PBMCs.

CDR1 is ENHRY and CDR2 is SYGVKD in the germline V gene. The V segment lost 6 bases and the J segment 5 bases; nucleotides outside the gene matches: 3. The CDR3 runs to 14 residues. Source study methods: Reference gene primer amplification yielded estimated nucleated cell counts. Only in-frame clones appear in the TCRdb table, and some are missing; sequencing was by immunoSEQ multiplex PCR. V and J calls plus clone size are reproduced from that table; the DNA served to infer D and trimming. The sample lists a few hundred thousand clones; around 87% were seen once. Cohort placement rested on clinical history that participants reported themselves.

The V call is TRBV10-3, the J call TRBJ2-4, with TRBD2 matching over 11 bases. The specimen was PBMCs or T cells enriched from blood (not recorded which). This clonotype was obtained from a man aged 35-49 years in a cohort exposed to, infected with or recovered from COVID-19 (not recorded which). The CDR3: CAIRPGLAENIQYF. The CDR3 DNA follows: TGTGCCATCAGACCGGGACTAGCGGAAAACATTCAGTACTTC.